This T cell receptor beta chain derives from a study of blood T cell repertoires in COVID-19. Across the whole study: Donors in the United States, Italy and Spain gave samples during acute or convalescent COVID-19. T cells, B-cell-depleted T cells, or PBMCs supplied cDNA or gDNA.

The CDR3 sequence is 13 residues long. Trimming shortened V by 7 bases and J by 9 bases, and 13 bases separated the two germline ends. CDR1 WNHNN and CDR2 SYGVQD come from the germline V gene (reference sequence). In the study's own analysis: Reference gene primer amplification gave estimated nucleated cell counts. The protocol was immunoSEQ multiplex PCR, while the TCRdb copy is restricted to in-frame clones and leaves out a portion. D and trimming were read from the DNA, whereas the V and J calls and clone size are those reported in that table. The sample consists of 40,000 to 50,000 clones, about four fifths of them appearing once.

This clonotype originated in a man aged 35 to 55 with active or convalescent COVID-19. What was sequenced was peripheral blood. J is TRBJ1-6 and V is TRBV10-1, with D maybe TRBD1 (6 bases). Here the CDR3 DNA reads TGCGCCAGCACAGACAGGATTGGTTCACCCCTCCACTTT. Its translation is CASTDRIGSPLHF.